The 24 T cell receptor beta chains in this list originate from one sample, sequenced in a study of blood T cell repertoires in COVID-19. Some clones are missing from TCRdb's copy, which holds only in-frame ones; the method was immunoSEQ multiplex PCR. Of hundreds of thousands of clones listed, over 75% are singletons. Sample: PBMCs or T cells enriched from blood (not recorded which). These receptors were taken from a woman aged 25 to 39 who had recovered from COVID-19.

The V gene is TRBV7-2, the J gene TRBJ2-7, with 9 bases fitting TRBD1. Unmatched junction bases numbered 9, after V lost 1 base and J lost 2 bases. The CDR3 extends over 17 amino acids. Germline V gene sequence: CDR1 SGHTA, CDR2 FQGNSA. The CDR3 sequence: CASSLDALRTGAYEQYF. CDR3 DNA: TGTGCCAGCAGCTTAGACGCTCTTCGGACAGGGGCCTACGAGCAGTACTTC.

This clone was observed a handful of times. Here the CDR3 reads CASSLSIRGRYSFEQYF. The CDR3 coding sequence is TGTGCCAGCAGTTTATCGATTCGCGGGCGGTACTCATTCGAGCAGTACTTC. This chain connects TRBV27 to TRBJ2-7; a weak D match, TRBD2 (5 bases). Germline V gives CDR1 MNHEY, CDR2 SMNVEV (reference sequence). The CDR3 sequence is 17 residues long. Trimming shortened V by 0 bases and J by 6 bases, and 21 bases separated the two germline ends.

The V gene is TRBV6-6, the J gene TRBJ1-5, with TRBD1 matching over 9 bases. The V gene's germline CDR1 is MNHNY and CDR2 SVGAGI (reference sequence). The J segment lost 4 bases and the V segment lost 7 bases, leaving 14 bases of the junction unmatched. The CDR3 totals 17 residues. The DNA for the CDR3 is TGTGCCAGCAATCGGGACTTACAGGGGGCGAGAAATCAGCCCCAGCATTTT. Translating it yields CASNRDLQGARNQPQHF.

The gene calls are TRBV6-6 and TRBJ1-1; D is unclear. V was pared by 2 bases and J by 5 bases, with 9 bases between. The CDR3 loop spans 13 amino acids. Germline V gives CDR1 MNHNY, CDR2 SVGAGI (reference sequence). CDR3 protein: CASSYPSVTEAFF. In DNA, the CDR3 is TGTGCCAGCAGTTACCCGTCGGTGACTGAAGCTTTCTTT.

J is TRBJ1-1 and V is TRBV28, with D perhaps matching TRBD1 (5 bases). V dropped 5 bases and J dropped 10 bases, with 26 bases sitting between them. This CDR3 has 16 residues. Germline V CDR1 and CDR2: MDHEN, SYDVKM. The CDR3 loop reads CASSPHPLGRGVGAFF. The DNA for the CDR3 is TGTGCCAGCAGTCCCCATCCACTGGGCCGGGGGGTAGGAGCTTTCTTT.

J is TRBJ2-7 and V is TRBV6-4; possibly TRBD1 for D (5 bases). Germline V CDR1 and CDR2: MRHNA, SNTAGT. The CDR3 totals 14 residues. Trimming removed 7 bases from V and 0 bases from J, with 13 bases in between. CDR3 bases: TGTGCCAGCATAACAGGACAATTCTCCTACGAGCAGTACTTC. It specifies CASITGQFSYEQYF.

The table lists this clone with a count of one. Here the CDR3 DNA reads TGTGCCAGCAGTGAAGCGGGCGGGGGCAGTGGCTACACCTTC. Translating gives CASSEAGGGSGYTF. The V and J genes are TRBV6-1 and TRBJ1-2; tentative D call: TRBD1 (6 bases). This CDR3 is 14 amino acids long. The V and J ends lost 0 bases and 7 bases respectively, with 12 bases between them. Germline CDR1 reads MNHNS; CDR2 reads SASEGT.

This clone was seen a single time. This chain joins TRBV27 and TRBJ2-7; 9 bases map to TRBD1. The germline gives CDR1 MNHEY, CDR2 SMNVEV (reference sequence). This CDR3 comprises 14 residues. The trim removed 2 bases at V and 5 bases at J, leaving 4 bases unmatched. This CDR3 reads CASSLGDRVHEQYF. The CDR3 coding sequence is TGTGCCAGCAGTTTAGGGGACAGGGTCCACGAGCAGTACTTC.

The chain carries TRBV28 and TRBJ1-1, with 11 bases matching TRBD1. Germline CDR1 and CDR2: MDHEN and SYDVKM. CDR3 length equals 16 residues. J was trimmed by 5 bases and V by 4 bases; bases with no gene match: 9. In DNA, the CDR3 is TGTGCCAGCAGTTCGACGGGACAGGGGGTCGGGACTGAAGCTTTCTTT. This translates into CASSSTGQGVGTEAFF.

The chain uses TRBV9 and TRBJ1-2; unclear D gene. V shed 2 bases and J shed 5 bases, with 13 bases lying between them. The germline V gene has CDR1 SGDLS and CDR2 YYNGEE. There are 14 residues in the CDR3. This CDR3 reads CASSVAGTDYGYTF. The CDR3 DNA sequence: TGTGCCAGCAGCGTCGCAGGAACGGATTATGGCTACACCTTC.

The chain couples TRBV5-6 to TRBJ1-2, with 7 bases lining up with TRBD1. The CDR3 spans 15 residues. CDR1 and CDR2 (germline): SGHDT, YYEEEE. The V segment lost 3 bases and the J segment 2 bases; nucleotides outside the gene matches: 7. CDR3 protein: CASSSWDSRNYGYTF. DNA of the CDR3: TGTGCCAGCAGCTCCTGGGACAGTCGAAACTATGGCTACACCTTC.

The V call is TRBV2, the J call TRBJ2-1, with a tentative D call TRBD1 (5 bases). From germline, CDR1 is SNHLY and CDR2 FYNNEI. The CDR3 is made up of 13 amino acids. Trimming cost V 7 bases and J 0 bases, with 7 bases left between them. CDR3 amino acids: CASKGDSYNEQFF. The CDR3 DNA reads as TGTGCCAGCAAAGGGGACTCCTACAATGAGCAGTTCTTC.

The V gene is TRBV30, the J gene TRBJ2-2; 9 bases are shared with TRBD2. Germline V gives CDR1 GTSNPN, CDR2 SVGIG (reference sequence). J gave up 6 bases and V 0 bases, and 17 bases lay outside the gene matches. The CDR3 length is 19 residues. The CDR3, as DNA: TGTGCCTGGAGTGTACATGAGCGGGGGGTCGCGAGAGGACCCGGGGAGCTGTTTTTT. This translates into CAWSVHERGVARGPGELFF. The variable domain in full, with the rest retrieved from reference TRBV30 and TRBJ2-2, is SQTIHQWPATLVQPVGSPLSLECTVEGTSNPNLYWYRQAAGRGLQLLFYSVGIGQISSEVPQNLSASRPQDRQFILSSKKLLLSDSGFYLCAWSVHERGVARGPGELFFGEGSRLTVL.

This clone has a handful of counts. This chain links TRBV3-1 (or the pseudogene TRBV3-2) with TRBJ1-6, with TRBD1 matching over 10 bases. J was trimmed by 7 bases and V by 2 bases; bases with no gene match: 5. The CDR3 covers 16 residues. The germline V gene has CDR1 LGHDT and CDR2 YNNKEL (reference sequence). CDR3 sequence: CASSQYLGQGNSPLHF. CDR3 DNA sequence: TGTGCCAGCAGCCAATATTTGGGACAGGGGAATTCACCCCTCCACTTT.

The chain employs TRBV4-1 and TRBJ2-1, with 10 bases aligning to TRBD2. Germline assignment: CDR1 MGHRA and CDR2 YSYEKL. V lost 2 bases, J lost 7 bases, and 5 bases stayed unmatched. This CDR3 has 15 residues. The CDR3 protein is CASSQTSGTRNEQFF. The DNA of the CDR3 is TGCGCCAGCAGCCAAACTAGCGGGACTCGGAATGAGCAGTTCTTC.

In its sample, this clone was seen once. The chain employs TRBV2 and TRBJ2-3; D uncertain. Trimming pared 5 bases from V and 2 bases from J, leaving 14 bases between. The CDR3 runs to 15 residues. Germline V gene lookup returns CDR1 SNHLY and CDR2 FYNNEI. The CDR3: CASSSATGNTDTQYF. The CDR3 DNA follows: TGTGCCAGCAGTAGCGCAACTGGAAACACAGATACGCAGTATTTT.

This clone appeared once. This rearrangement joins TRBV30 to TRBJ2-3; possible D gene TRBD1, 5 bases. This CDR3 has 16 residues. V gave up 8 bases and J gave up 0 bases, with 21 bases separating them. Germline values: CDR1 GTSNPN, CDR2 SVGIG (reference sequence). The CDR3 region has the DNA TGTGCCCACATAAACTGGGGCGGTTTGAGCACAGATACGCAGTATTTT. This codes for CAHINWGGLSTDTQYF.

This clone was seen just once. This chain links TRBV9 with TRBJ2-3; 10 nucleotides line up with TRBD2. Trimming cost V 3 bases and J 3 bases; bases outside gene matches: 10. The germline gives CDR1 SGDLS, CDR2 YYNGEE. The CDR3 runs to 17 residues. The CDR3 loop reads CASSATPGLAKTDTQYF. The CDR3 bases are TGTGCCAGCAGCGCGACACCGGGACTAGCGAAAACAGATACGCAGTATTTT.

This rearrangement joins TRBV11-2 to TRBJ1-2; D is perhaps TRBD1 (5 bases). The V gene's germline CDR1 is SGHAT and CDR2 FQNNGV. This CDR3 has 16 amino acids. The germline V and J ends were trimmed by 1 base and 0 bases, with 12 bases remaining between them. This CDR3 is CASSLAPGGANYGYTF. The CDR3 DNA reads TGTGCCAGCAGCTTAGCTCCGGGGGGGGCTAACTATGGCTACACCTTC.

This chain uses TRBV7-9 with TRBJ2-5, with TRBD1 matching over 10 bases. V was clipped by 8 bases and J by 4 bases; unmatched bases: 10. The CDR3 length is 15 residues. Germline V gene sequence: CDR1 SEHNR, CDR2 FQNEAQ (reference sequence). CDR3 sequence: CASVLGTGVGETQYF. The CDR3 region has the DNA TGTGCCAGCGTTTTGGGGACAGGGGTGGGAGAGACCCAGTACTTC.

This sequence joins TRBV3-1 (or the pseudogene TRBV3-2) and TRBJ1-6, with D possibly matching TRBD1 (5 bases). CDR1 is LGHDT, CDR2 YNNKEL, per germline (reference sequence). The CDR3 consists of 14 residues. Trimming removed 4 bases from V and 7 bases from J, with 11 bases in between. CDR3 sequence (DNA): TGTGCCAGCAGCCGTGAGACAGAGAATTCACCCCTCCACTTT. Its protein product is CASSRETENSPLHF.

The rearrangement joins TRBV7-9 to TRBJ1-6, with D possibly TRBD1 on 5 matching bases. The germline V gene has CDR1 SEHNR and CDR2 FQNEAQ (reference sequence). Deletions cut 6 bases from V and 8 bases from J, with 8 bases between. The CDR3 runs 12 residues. As DNA, the CDR3 is TGTGCCAGCAGTGGGGGGTATTCACCCCTCCACTTT. Translating gives CASSGGYSPLHF.

There are a few counts of this clone. The V gene is TRBV2, the J gene TRBJ1-6; tentatively, D is TRBD1 (5 bases). V gave up 5 bases and J gave up 6 bases, with 14 bases separating them. Germline CDR1 SNHLY, CDR2 FYNNEI. This CDR3 is 15 amino acids long. The CDR3 loop is CASSLGQGPNSPLHF. The CDR3 bases are TGTGCCAGCAGTCTGGGGCAGGGTCCTAATTCACCCCTCCACTTT.

The chain joins TRBV28 to TRBJ2-5; possible D gene TRBD1, 5 bases. The CDR3 consists of 16 residues. Germline values: CDR1 MDHEN, CDR2 SYDVKM. V was clipped by 3 bases and J by 2 bases, with 16 bases between them. The CDR3 bases are TGTGCCAGCAGTTTTCATTTCCGTAAGGGGCAAGAGACCCAGTACTTC. Residues: CASSFHFRKGQETQYF.